The 17 T cell receptor beta chains presented below share a single source sample, sequenced in a study of cytotoxic CD8 clonotypes in ibrutinib-treated CLL. Assay used: immunoSEQ multiplex PCR; TCRdb lists only in-frame clones, some missing. The sample lists about 97,000 clones, around 73% occurring once. The material was PBMCs, obtained after 12 months of ibrutinib treatment. These receptors all stem from a human donor with chronic lymphocytic leukemia.

The rearrangement uses TRBV10-1 and TRBJ2-3, with 7 nucleotides matching TRBD2. In germline, CDR1 is WNHNN, CDR2 SYGVQD (reference sequence). Losses at the gene ends were 9 bases for V and 3 bases for J; bases not matched to a gene: 9. This CDR3 is 14 amino acids long. For the CDR3, the DNA is TGCGCCAGTCGGGGGGACCAGGATACAGATACGCAGTATTTT. Residues: CASRGDQDTDTQYF.

The chain couples TRBV19 to TRBJ2-1; D is possibly TRBD1 or TRBD2 (6 bases each). This CDR3 is 16 amino acids long. V gave up 3 bases and J gave up 5 bases, with 17 bases separating them. CDR1 is LNHDA, CDR2 SQIVND, per germline (reference sequence). The chain's CDR3 is CASSIGKGGSNNEQFF. In DNA form, the CDR3 reads TGTGCCAGTAGTATTGGTAAAGGGGGGTCAAACAATGAGCAGTTCTTC.

V usage is TRBV4-2 and J usage is TRBJ1-1; D unclear. Germline V CDR1 and CDR2: LGHNA, YNFKEQ. Trimming stripped 7 bases from V and 1 base from J, with 10 bases between. The CDR3 sequence is 13 residues long. CDR3 region: CASNLKGNTEAFF. CDR3 nucleotides: TGTGCCAGCAACCTAAAGGGGAACACTGAAGCTTTCTTT.

This clone has a handful of counts. The rearrangement uses TRBV30 and TRBJ1-5; 7 nucleotides match TRBD1. CDR1 and CDR2 (germline): GTSNPN, SVGIG (reference sequence). J was trimmed by 7 bases and V by 5 bases; bases with no gene match: 5. The length of the CDR3 is 12 residues. CDR3 amino acids: CAWAQGTQPQHF. In DNA, the CDR3 is TGTGCCTGGGCACAGGGGACGCAGCCCCAGCATTTT.

The V call is TRBV7-3, the J call TRBJ1-3, with D possibly TRBD1 on 5 matching bases. V lost 2 bases to trimming and J lost 6 bases, with 8 bases between them. CDR1 and CDR2 (germline): SGHTA, FQGTGA. The CDR3 is 13 amino acids. The CDR3 coding sequence is TGTGCCAGCAGCTTAGGGGCAGCAAACACCATATATTTT. Translating gives CASSLGAANTIYF.

The sample holds one count of this clone. The V and J genes are TRBV6-1 and TRBJ2-3, with 7 bases identical to TRBD2. Germline V gene sequence: CDR1 MNHNS, CDR2 SASEGT. This CDR3 is 13 amino acids long. V dropped 6 bases and J dropped 6; count of bases not matched to a gene: 6. For the CDR3, the DNA is TGTGCCAGCAGGTCTATGGGGGGGGATACGCAGTATTTT. Residues: CASRSMGGDTQYF.

V usage is TRBV4-2 and J usage is TRBJ2-1; 7 nucleotides match TRBD1. In germline, CDR1 is LGHNA, CDR2 YNFKEQ. This CDR3 has 15 residues. The trim removed 0 bases at V and 4 bases at J, leaving 3 bases unmatched. CDR3 sequence: CASSQEGTAYNEQFF. The CDR3 nucleotides read TGTGCCAGCAGCCAAGAGGGGACAGCGTACAATGAGCAGTTCTTC.

The chain has TRBV2 and TRBJ2-1; unclear D gene. Germline CDR1 reads SNHLY; CDR2 reads FYNNEI. V lost 7 bases, J lost 2 bases, and 9 bases lay in between. The CDR3 sequence is 13 residues long. CDR3 bases: TGTGCCAGCATACTAAGGGCCTACAATGAGCAGTTCTTC. Its protein product is CASILRAYNEQFF.

The chain is built from TRBV10-1 and TRBJ2-6; the D is unclear. Germline assignment: CDR1 WNHNN and CDR2 SYGVQD (reference sequence). V dropped 6 bases and J dropped 1 base, with 10 bases sitting between them. CDR3 length: 15 residues. The CDR3 DNA follows: TGCGCCAGCAGCCCGTCGGTTTCTGGGGCCAACGTCCTGACTTTC. Protein sequence: CASSPSVSGANVLTF.

The gene calls are TRBV29-1 and TRBJ1-4; D is perhaps TRBD1 (5 bases). V lost 4 bases and J lost 4, with 10 bases in between. This CDR3 comprises 13 residues. Germline V CDR1 and CDR2: SQVTM, ANQGSEA. Written as DNA, the CDR3 is TGCAGCGTTGGGGGACCGAGTAATGAAAAACTGTTTTTT. Its protein product is CSVGGPSNEKLFF.

V and J are TRBV12-5 and TRBJ1-1; TRBD1 agrees at 11 bases. Germline CDR1 is LGHNT and CDR2 is FRNRAP. This CDR3 region has 14 residues. V was pared by 4 bases and J by 6 bases, with 4 bases of the junction left unmatched. The CDR3 sequence: CASGYGQGAAEAFF. The CDR3 nucleotides read TGTGCTAGTGGTTACGGACAGGGGGCTGCTGAAGCTTTCTTT.

V and J are TRBV5-8 and TRBJ1-5; D call uncertain. The V gene's germline CDR1 is SGHTS and CDR2 YDEGEE. Trimming removed 4 bases from V and 5 bases from J, with 7 bases in between. CDR3 length equals 12 residues. The CDR3 sequence: CASSPTYQPQHF. CDR3 coding DNA: TGTGCCAGCAGCCCCACATATCAGCCCCAGCATTTT.

The chain uses TRBV5-1 and TRBJ2-1; 8 positions match TRBD1. The CDR3 contains 15 residues. Unmatched junction bases numbered 1, after V lost 2 bases and J lost 0 bases. Germline V gene lookup returns CDR1 SGHRS and CDR2 YFSETQ. CDR3 residues: CASSFTGGSYNEQFF. The CDR3 DNA follows: TGCGCCAGCAGCTTTACAGGGGGCTCCTACAATGAGCAGTTCTTC.

The chain employs TRBV4-1 and TRBJ1-1, with D perhaps TRBD1 (6 bases). This CDR3 region has 15 residues. Germline V lookup: CDR1 MGHRA, CDR2 YSYEKL. With 9 bases removed from V and 2 bases from J, the gap between germline ends came to 19 bases. CDR3 amino acids: CASRPSGTYNTEAFF. CDR3 nucleotide sequence: TGCGCCAGTAGGCCCTCCGGGACATATAACACTGAAGCTTTCTTT.

A few counts support this clone. The CDR3 coding sequence is TGTGCCTGGAAGGGACAGGCTTACATGAACACTGAAGCTTTCTTT. Protein: CAWKGQAYMNTEAFF. The genes are TRBV30 and TRBJ1-1; 8 bases map to TRBD1. The V gene end was trimmed by 4 bases and the J gene end by 0 bases; junction bases not matched to a gene: 7. CDR1 is GTSNPN, CDR2 SVGIG, per germline (reference sequence). This CDR3 has 15 residues.

The V and J genes are TRBV6-4 and TRBJ2-3, with 9 positions matching TRBD1. The CDR3 covers 16 residues. V was clipped by 2 bases and J by 5 bases; unmatched bases: 8. Germline V gene lookup returns CDR1 MRHNA and CDR2 SNTAGT. In DNA form, the CDR3 reads TGTGCCAGCAGTGACGTCTGGACAGGGGTGGGAGATACGCAGTATTTT. Amino acids: CASSDVWTGVGDTQYF.

The chain uses TRBV5-6 and TRBJ1-1; possibly TRBD1 for D (6 bases). With 2 bases removed from V and 5 bases from J, the gap between germline ends came to 13 bases. The CDR3 consists of 14 residues. Per germline, CDR1 SGHDT and CDR2 YYEEEE. This CDR3 reads CASSLGGLMTEAFF. In DNA, the CDR3 is TGTGCCAGCAGCTTAGGGGGGCTAATGACTGAAGCTTTCTTT.